This T cell receptor beta chain was retrieved from a study of CD8 T cells in ankylosing spondylitis. Overall study findings and caveats: A motif of under ten highly homologous TCR beta variants was seen as apparently characteristic of ankylosing spondylitis blood.

Trimming took 6 bases from V and 2 from J; bases not matched to a gene: 1. The CDR3 extends over 13 amino acids. Germline V gene lookup returns CDR1 LGHDT and CDR2 YNNKEL (reference sequence). Libraries for TCR beta were made by quantitative 5'-RACE with molecular barcodes. Using its own MiXCR run on the 5' RACE reads, TCRdb lists one record per CDR3 protein. Of about 450,000 distinct CDR3 sequences in the sample, roughly 25% are singletons; the top ten hold about 0.9%. A note on this clonotype: What it recognizes is unknown.

V is TRBV3-1 and J is TRBJ1-2, with TRBD1 matching 9 bases. What was sequenced was blood, either unsorted or a sorted T cell fraction (not recorded which). This clonotype originated in a male donor with ankylosing spondylitis. CDR3 sequence: CASRGTGNYGYTF. CDR3 nucleotides: TGTGCCAGCAGGGGGACAGGGAACTATGGCTACACCTTC.